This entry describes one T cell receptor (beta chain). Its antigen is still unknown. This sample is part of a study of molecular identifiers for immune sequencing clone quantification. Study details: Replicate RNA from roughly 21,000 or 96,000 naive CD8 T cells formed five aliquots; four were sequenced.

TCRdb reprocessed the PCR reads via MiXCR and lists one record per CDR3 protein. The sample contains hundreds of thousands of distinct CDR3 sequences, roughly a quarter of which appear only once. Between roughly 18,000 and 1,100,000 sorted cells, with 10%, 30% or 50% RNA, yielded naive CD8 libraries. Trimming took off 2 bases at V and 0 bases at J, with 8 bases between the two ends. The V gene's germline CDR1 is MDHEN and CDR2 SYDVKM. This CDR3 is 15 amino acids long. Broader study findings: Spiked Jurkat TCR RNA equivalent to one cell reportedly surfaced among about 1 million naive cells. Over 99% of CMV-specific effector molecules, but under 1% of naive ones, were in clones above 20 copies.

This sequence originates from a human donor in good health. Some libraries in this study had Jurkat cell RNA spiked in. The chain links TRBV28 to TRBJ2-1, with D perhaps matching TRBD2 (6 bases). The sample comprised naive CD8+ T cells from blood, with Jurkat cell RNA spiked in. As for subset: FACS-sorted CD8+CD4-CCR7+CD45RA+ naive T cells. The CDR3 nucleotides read TGTGCCAGCAGTTTACTAGCGCGCTCCTACAATGAGCAGTTCTTC. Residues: CASSLLARSYNEQFF.